These T cell receptor beta chains were read from a single sample in a study of OX40 agonist ivuxolimab in advanced cancers. Assay: immunoSEQ multiplex PCR; the TCRdb copy retains only in-frame clones and omits some. The data contain some 82,000 clones, 90% to 95% of them singletons. The starting material was CD4+ or CD8+ T cells sorted from blood, obtained in a trial of the OX40 agonist ivuxolimab. The receptor source for this set is an adult with an advanced solid tumor such as melanoma, head and neck, liver or kidney cancer. CDR3s include the opening cysteine and the closing phenylalanine or tryptophan. D genes are given only for firm matches. A clone size is listed for some rows: how often the clone was seen (once, few, many), or a class if it is expanded.

V gene,J gene,D gene,clone size,CDR3 DNA,CDR3 protein
TRBV5-6,TRBJ2-2,TRBD2,-,TGTGCCAGCGGGCCCGGGAGGGCCTACACCGGGGAGCTGTTTTTT,CASGPGRAYTGELFF
TRBV27,TRBJ1-2,-,-,TGTGCCAGCAGTTTAGCACAGGGCGTTGACGGCTACACCTTC,CASSLAQGVDGYTF
TRBV5-6,TRBJ1-5,-,few,TGTGCCAGCAGCTTCGGGCAGCTCGATCAGCCCCAGCATTTT,CASSFGQLDQPQHF
TRBV19,TRBJ1-2,TRBD1,-,TGTGCCAGTGAGGGGGGACAGTATTATGGCTACACCTTC,CASEGGQYYGYTF
TRBV5-4,TRBJ2-3,TRBD2,few,TGCGCCAGCAGCCCTGTGACTAGCGGAGATACGCAGTATTTT,CASSPVTSGDTQYF
TRBV6-5,TRBJ1-5,-,once,TGTGCCAGCAAAGAACGGGCAGGTAGCAATCAGCCCCAGCATTTT,CASKERAGSNQPQHF
TRBV5-4,TRBJ2-3,TRBD2,-,TGTGCCAGCAACCCAAGCGGGAGCCCAACAGATACGCAGTATTTT,CASNPSGSPTDTQYF
TRBV18,TRBJ2-2,TRBD1,-,TGTGCCAGCTCACCAATCGGGACAGGGGTCACGAACACCGGGGAGCTGTTTTTT,CASSPIGTGVTNTGELFF
TRBV15,TRBJ2-7,-,once,TGTGCCACCAGAGCGGGCCCGGACTACGAGCAGTACTTC,CATRAGPDYEQYF
TRBV16,TRBJ1-4,TRBD1,-,TGTGCCAGCAGTTTGGACAGGGGGCCATCAACTAATGAAAAACTGTTTTTT,CASSLDRGPSTNEKLFF
TRBV10-3,TRBJ2-3,TRBD2,once,TGTGCCATCACCCTAGGGACTAGCGGGGGCACAGATACGCAGTATTTT,CAITLGTSGGTDTQYF
TRBV6-5,TRBJ1-2,-,-,TGTGCCGTCCAGGATGGCTATGGCTACACCTTC,CAVQDGYGYTF
TRBV7-9,TRBJ1-2,-,-,TGTGCCAGCAGCGCGCCGGGGGGAGGCTACACCTTC,CASSAPGGGYTF
TRBV27,TRBJ1-1,TRBD1,-,TGTGCCAGCAGTCCGACTTCCCCGACAGGGACGAGGGTGAACACTGAAGCTTTCTTT,CASSPTSPTGTRVNTEAFF
TRBV11-2,TRBJ2-7,-,-,TGTGCCAGCAGCGTAGGGGGTCCCGACTTCTCCTACGAGCAGTACTTC,CASSVGGPDFSYEQYF
TRBV19,TRBJ2-2,-,-,TGTGCCAGTAGGTGGGGTTTGTCCACCGGGGAGCTGTTTTTT,CASRWGLSTGELFF
TRBV14,TRBJ1-3,-,-,TGTGCCAGCAGCCAAGATCGGGCCGGAAACACCATATATTTT,CASSQDRAGNTIYF
TRBV5-1,TRBJ2-5,TRBD2,-,TGCGCCAGCAGCGTTGGCGGGAGGGCCGGCGAGACCCAGTACTTC,CASSVGGRAGETQYF
TRBV9,TRBJ2-3,-,-,TGTGCCAGCAGCCCGATCTCCGGGACGATCACAGATACGCAGTATTTT,CASSPISGTITDTQYF
TRBV5-4,TRBJ2-3,TRBD2,-,TGTGCCAGCAGCTTGTGGGCTTTGGGGACTAGCGGGAGGTCAGATACGCAGTATTTT,CASSLWALGTSGRSDTQYF
TRBV11-2,TRBJ2-1,TRBD1,-,TGCGCCAGCAGCCAAGATAGGCAGGGGGCCTACAATGAGCAGTTCTTC,CASSQDRQGAYNEQFF
TRBV6-5,TRBJ2-3,TRBD1,once,TGTGCCAGCACCACAGGGGGCACAGATACGCAGTATTTT,CASTTGGTDTQYF
TRBV2,TRBJ2-3,-,-,TGTGCCAGCAGGGACCTGACACCCCTGGGCACAGATACGCAGTATTTT,CASRDLTPLGTDTQYF
TRBV5-6,TRBJ2-7,-,-,TGTGCCAGCAGCTCCTTTCAGGGGATACGGTACGAGCAGTACTTC,CASSSFQGIRYEQYF
TRBV9,TRBJ2-2,TRBD2,-,TGTGCCAGCAGCGTAGGGCTAGCGGGCACCGGGGAGCTGTTTTTT,CASSVGLAGTGELFF
TRBV5-3,TRBJ2-4,TRBD2,-,TGTGCCAGAAGCGGACGGACTAGCGGTGACAAAAACATTCAGTACTTC,CARSGRTSGDKNIQYF
TRBV7-2,TRBJ2-7,TRBD1,-,TGTGCCAGCAGCGGGGACAGGACGCCTCTCACCTATTACGAGCAGTACTTC,CASSGDRTPLTYYEQYF
TRBV7-9,TRBJ2-7,TRBD2,-,TGTGCCAGCAGCTTCAGCGGGAGCGGCTACGAGCAGTACTTC,CASSFSGSGYEQYF
TRBV27,TRBJ2-1,TRBD2,-,TGTGCCAGCAGTCCCCTTTCCAGCGGGAGTATAAATGAGCAGTTCTTC,CASSPLSSGSINEQFF
TRBV28,TRBJ1-2,-,-,TGTGCCAGCAGTTTTAGGGCTAGTGGCTACACCTTC,CASSFRASGYTF
TRBV6-5,TRBJ2-5,TRBD2,-,TGTGCCAGCAGTTATCCCCCTGGGGGGGGAGAGACCCAGTACTTC,CASSYPPGGGETQYF
TRBV7-8,TRBJ2-7,-,-,TGTGCCAGCAGCGAACGGCCGACATCTTTCCACGAGCAGTACTTC,CASSERPTSFHEQYF
TRBV4-1,TRBJ2-3,TRBD2,-,TGCGCCAGCAGCCGTTCGAGAGATCGGGCGGGAGGGCCAGATACGCAGTATTTT,CASSRSRDRAGGPDTQYF
TRBV19,TRBJ2-1,TRBD2,-,TGTGCCAGTAGTATCGCGGGAGCCCCCTACAATGAGCAGTTCTTC,CASSIAGAPYNEQFF
TRBV28,TRBJ1-4,TRBD1,-,TGTGCCAGCAGTAAGATCCGACAGGGGGTAGGTGAAAAACTGTTTTTT,CASSKIRQGVGEKLFF
TRBV4-3,TRBJ1-5,-,-,TGCGCCAGCAGCCAAGAGACAAGGGGCAATCAGCCCCAGCATTTT,CASSQETRGNQPQHF
TRBV7-6,TRBJ2-7,-,few,TGTGCCAGCAGCTTTGCAGGGGTAACCTACGAGCAGTACTTC,CASSFAGVTYEQYF
TRBV19,TRBJ1-3,-,-,TGTGCCAGCCGTCCCTCGGACCTCTCTGGAAACACCATATATTTT,CASRPSDLSGNTIYF
TRBV7-6,TRBJ2-7,-,-,TGTGCCAGCAGCTTGTACCCCTCCTACGAGCAGTACTTC,CASSLYPSYEQYF
TRBV30,TRBJ2-3,-,-,TGTGCCTGGAATCCTAGCGTGAGCACAGATACGCAGTATTTT,CAWNPSVSTDTQYF
TRBV25-1,TRBJ1-1,-,-,TGTGCCAGCAACGGAATCGACACTGAAGCTTTCTTT,CASNGIDTEAFF
TRBV7-8,TRBJ2-2,-,-,TGTGCCAGCAGCCCCTCATTGACCCCCCCTTGGGGGGAGCTGTTTTTT,CASSPSLTPPWGELFF
TRBV27,TRBJ2-5,TRBD2,-,TGTGCCAGCAGTTCCGGGACTAGCGGGAGAGAGACCCAGTACTTC,CASSSGTSGRETQYF
TRBV2,TRBJ1-1,-,once,TGTGCCAGCAGTGAAGGGTCATGGGAGACATTGAACACTGAAGCTTTCTTT,CASSEGSWETLNTEAFF
TRBV9,TRBJ2-3,-,-,TGTGCCAGCAGGGGACCTTCCACAGATACGCAGTATTTT,CASRGPSTDTQYF
TRBV9,TRBJ2-3,-,-,TGTGCCAGCAGCGTAGAGGGGGGGGCTACCACAGATACGCAGTATTTT,CASSVEGGATTDTQYF
TRBV27,TRBJ1-2,-,-,TGTGCCAGCAGTTTAACGGCCTCCCCCTATGGCTACACCTTC,CASSLTASPYGYTF
TRBV5-6,TRBJ2-7,-,-,TGTGCCAGCATCTTTGGGACGGCCCCCAACGAGCAGTACTTC,CASIFGTAPNEQYF
TRBV21-1,TRBJ1-3,-,-,TGTGCCAGCACCGTGGCAACAGAACCCTCTGGAAACACCATATATTTT,CASTVATEPSGNTIYF
TRBV9,TRBJ1-2,TRBD1,once,TGTGCCAGCAGCACTAGGACAGGGGACTATGGCTACACCTTC,CASSTRTGDYGYTF